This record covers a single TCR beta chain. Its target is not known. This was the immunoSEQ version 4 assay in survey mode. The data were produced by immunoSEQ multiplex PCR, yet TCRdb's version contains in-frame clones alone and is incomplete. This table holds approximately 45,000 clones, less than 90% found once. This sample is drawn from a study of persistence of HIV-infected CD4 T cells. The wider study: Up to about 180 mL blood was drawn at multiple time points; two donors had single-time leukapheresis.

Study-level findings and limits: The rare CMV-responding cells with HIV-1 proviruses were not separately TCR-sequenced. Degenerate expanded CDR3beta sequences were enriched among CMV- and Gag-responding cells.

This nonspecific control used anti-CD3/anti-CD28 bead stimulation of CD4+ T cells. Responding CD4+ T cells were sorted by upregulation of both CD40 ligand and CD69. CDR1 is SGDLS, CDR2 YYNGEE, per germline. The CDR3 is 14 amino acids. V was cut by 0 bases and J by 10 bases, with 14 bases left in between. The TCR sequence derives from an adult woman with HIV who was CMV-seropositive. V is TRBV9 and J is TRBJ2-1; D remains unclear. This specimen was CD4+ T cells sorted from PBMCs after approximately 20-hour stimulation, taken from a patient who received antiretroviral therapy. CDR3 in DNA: TGTGCCAGCAGCGTAGAACCAGTTATCAGGGAGCAGTTCTTC. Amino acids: CASSVEPVIREQFF.